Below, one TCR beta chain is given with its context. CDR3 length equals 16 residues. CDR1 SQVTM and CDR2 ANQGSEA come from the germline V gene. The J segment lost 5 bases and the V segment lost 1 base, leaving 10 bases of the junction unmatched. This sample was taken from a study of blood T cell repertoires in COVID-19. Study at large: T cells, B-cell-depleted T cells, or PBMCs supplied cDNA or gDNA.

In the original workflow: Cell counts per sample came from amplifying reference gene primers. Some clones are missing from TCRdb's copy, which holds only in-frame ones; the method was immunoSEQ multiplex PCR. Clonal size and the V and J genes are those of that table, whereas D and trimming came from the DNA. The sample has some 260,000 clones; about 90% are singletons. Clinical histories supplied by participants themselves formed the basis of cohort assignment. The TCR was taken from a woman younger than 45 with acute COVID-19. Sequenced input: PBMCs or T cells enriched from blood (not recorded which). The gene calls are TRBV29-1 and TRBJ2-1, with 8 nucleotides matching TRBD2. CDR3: CSVEGFGVAGHNEQFF. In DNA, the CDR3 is TGCAGCGTTGAAGGATTCGGGGTAGCGGGACACAATGAGCAGTTCTTC.